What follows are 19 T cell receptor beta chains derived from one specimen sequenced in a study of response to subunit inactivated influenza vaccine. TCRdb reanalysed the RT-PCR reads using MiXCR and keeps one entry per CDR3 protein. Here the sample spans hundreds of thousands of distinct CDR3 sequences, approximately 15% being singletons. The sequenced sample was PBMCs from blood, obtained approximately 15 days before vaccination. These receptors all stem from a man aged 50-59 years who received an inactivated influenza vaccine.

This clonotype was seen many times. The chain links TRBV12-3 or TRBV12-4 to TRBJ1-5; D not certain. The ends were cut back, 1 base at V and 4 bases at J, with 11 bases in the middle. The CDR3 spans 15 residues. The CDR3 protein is CASSLGGIRNQPQHF. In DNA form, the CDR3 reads TGTGCCAGCAGTTTAGGGGGTATTCGAAATCAGCCCCAGCATTTT.

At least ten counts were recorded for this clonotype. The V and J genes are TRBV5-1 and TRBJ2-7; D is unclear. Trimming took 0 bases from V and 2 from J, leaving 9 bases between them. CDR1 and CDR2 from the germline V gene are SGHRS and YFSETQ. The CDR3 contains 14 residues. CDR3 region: CASSLGDTPYEQYF. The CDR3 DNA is TGCGCCAGCAGCTTGGGCGACACCCCCTACGAGCAGTACTTC.

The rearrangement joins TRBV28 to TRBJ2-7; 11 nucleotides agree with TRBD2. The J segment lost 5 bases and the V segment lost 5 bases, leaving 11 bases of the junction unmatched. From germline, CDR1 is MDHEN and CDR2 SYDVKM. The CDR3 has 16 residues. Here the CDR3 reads CASSLAASGRTNEQYF. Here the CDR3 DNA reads TGTGCCAGCAGTCTCGCCGCTAGCGGGAGGACCAACGAGCAGTACTTC.

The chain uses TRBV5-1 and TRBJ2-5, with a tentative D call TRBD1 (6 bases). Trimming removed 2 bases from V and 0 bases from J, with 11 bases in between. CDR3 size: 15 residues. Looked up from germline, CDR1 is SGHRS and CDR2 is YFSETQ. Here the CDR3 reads CASSLQTGNQETQYF. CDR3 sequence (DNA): TGCGCCAGCAGCTTACAGACAGGAAACCAAGAGACCCAGTACTTC.

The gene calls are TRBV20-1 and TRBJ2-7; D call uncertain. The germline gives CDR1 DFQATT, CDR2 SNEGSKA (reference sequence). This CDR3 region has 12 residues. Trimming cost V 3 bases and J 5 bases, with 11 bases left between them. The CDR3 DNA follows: TGCAGTGCTAGTGGTGACTTCCACGAGCAGTACTTC. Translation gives CSASGDFHEQYF.

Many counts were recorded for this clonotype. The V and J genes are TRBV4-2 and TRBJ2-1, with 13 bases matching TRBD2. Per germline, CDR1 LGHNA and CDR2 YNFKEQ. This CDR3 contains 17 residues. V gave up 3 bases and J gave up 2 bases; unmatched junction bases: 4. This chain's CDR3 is CASSQKTSGGTYNEQFF. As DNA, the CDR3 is TGTGCCAGCAGCCAGAAGACTAGCGGGGGGACCTACAATGAGCAGTTCTTC.

The CDR3 nucleotides are TGTGCCAGTAGTCATAGGGGGGGACGGTCCGTTCGGGCTGAAGCTTTCTTT. It codes for CASSHRGGRSVRAEAFF. V usage is TRBV19 and J usage is TRBJ1-1; D possibly corresponds to TRBD1 (6 bases). The germline V and J ends were trimmed by 5 bases and 6 bases, with 25 bases remaining between them. In germline, CDR1 is LNHDA, CDR2 SQIVND (reference sequence). This CDR3 has 17 amino acids.

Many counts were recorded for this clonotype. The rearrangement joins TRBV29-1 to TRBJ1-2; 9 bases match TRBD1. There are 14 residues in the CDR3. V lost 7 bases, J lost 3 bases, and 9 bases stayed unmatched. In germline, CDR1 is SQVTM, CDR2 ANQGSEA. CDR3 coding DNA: TGCAGCGCCATGGACCGGGACAGGGACTATGGCTACACCTTC. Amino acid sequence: CSAMDRDRDYGYTF.

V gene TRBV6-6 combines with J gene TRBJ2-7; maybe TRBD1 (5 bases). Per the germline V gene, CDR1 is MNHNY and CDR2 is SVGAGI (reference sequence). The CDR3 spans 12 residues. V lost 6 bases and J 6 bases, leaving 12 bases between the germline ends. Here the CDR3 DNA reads TGTGCCAGCAGACAGCAAACAGGCGAGCAGTACTTC. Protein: CASRQQTGEQYF.

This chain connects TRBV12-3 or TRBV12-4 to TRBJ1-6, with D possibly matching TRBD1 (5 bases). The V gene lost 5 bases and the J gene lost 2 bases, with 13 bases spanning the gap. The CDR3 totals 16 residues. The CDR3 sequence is CASSPGRGAYNSPLHF. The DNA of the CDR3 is TGTGCCAGCAGTCCCGGCCGGGGGGCCTATAATTCACCCCTCCACTTT.

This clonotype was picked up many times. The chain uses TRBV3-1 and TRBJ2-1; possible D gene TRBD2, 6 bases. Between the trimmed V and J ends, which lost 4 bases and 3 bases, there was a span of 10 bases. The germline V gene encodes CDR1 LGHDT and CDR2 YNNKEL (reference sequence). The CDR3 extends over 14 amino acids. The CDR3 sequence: CASSRGENYNEQFF. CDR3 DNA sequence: TGTGCCAGCAGCCGCGGGGAGAACTACAATGAGCAGTTCTTC.

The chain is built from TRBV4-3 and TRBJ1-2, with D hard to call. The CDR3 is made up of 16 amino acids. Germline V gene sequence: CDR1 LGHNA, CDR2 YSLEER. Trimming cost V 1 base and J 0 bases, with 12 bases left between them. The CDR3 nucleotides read TGCGCCAGCAGCCAAGCGGTGATTACAGCTAACTATGGCTACACCTTC. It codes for CASSQAVITANYGYTF.

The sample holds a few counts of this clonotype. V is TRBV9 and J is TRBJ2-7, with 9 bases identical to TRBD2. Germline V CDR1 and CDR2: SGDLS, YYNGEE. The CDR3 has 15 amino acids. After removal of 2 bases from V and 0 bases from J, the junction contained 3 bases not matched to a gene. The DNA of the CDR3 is TGTGCCAGCAGCGTGGGTAGCGGGGGCTCCTACGAGCAGTACTTC. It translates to CASSVGSGGSYEQYF.

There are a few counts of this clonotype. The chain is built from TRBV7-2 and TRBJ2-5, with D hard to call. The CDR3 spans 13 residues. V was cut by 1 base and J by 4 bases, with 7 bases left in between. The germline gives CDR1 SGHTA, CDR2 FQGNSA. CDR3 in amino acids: CASSLGQTETQYF. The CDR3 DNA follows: TGTGCCAGCAGCTTAGGGCAGACAGAGACCCAGTACTTC.

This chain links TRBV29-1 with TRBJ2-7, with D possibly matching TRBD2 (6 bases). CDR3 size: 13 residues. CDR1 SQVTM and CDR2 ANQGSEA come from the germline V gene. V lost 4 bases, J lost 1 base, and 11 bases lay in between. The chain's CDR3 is CSVGPGTSYEQYF. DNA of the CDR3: TGCAGCGTTGGTCCCGGGACTTCCTACGAGCAGTACTTC.

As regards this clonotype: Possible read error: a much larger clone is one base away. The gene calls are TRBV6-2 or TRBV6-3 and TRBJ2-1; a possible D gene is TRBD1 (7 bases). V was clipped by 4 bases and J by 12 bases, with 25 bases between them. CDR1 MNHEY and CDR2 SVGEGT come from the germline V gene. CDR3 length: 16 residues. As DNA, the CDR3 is TGTGCCAGCAGTTTGGAGGGACAGCTAATCCTCGGTGTGCAGTTCTTC. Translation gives CASSLEGQLILGVQFF.

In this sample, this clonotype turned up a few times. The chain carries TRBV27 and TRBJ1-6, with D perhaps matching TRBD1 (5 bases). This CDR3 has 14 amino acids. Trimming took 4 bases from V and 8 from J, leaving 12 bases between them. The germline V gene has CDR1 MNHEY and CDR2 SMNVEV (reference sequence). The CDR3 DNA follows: TGTGCCAGCAGTTGGGGAGGGGTCGATTCACCCCTCCACTTT. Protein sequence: CASSWGGVDSPLHF.

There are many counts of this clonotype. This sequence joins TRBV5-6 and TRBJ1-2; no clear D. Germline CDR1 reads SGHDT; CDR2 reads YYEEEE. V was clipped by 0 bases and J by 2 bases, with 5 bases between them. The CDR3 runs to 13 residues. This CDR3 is CASSLAANYGYTF. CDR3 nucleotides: TGTGCCAGCAGCTTGGCGGCGAACTATGGCTACACCTTC.

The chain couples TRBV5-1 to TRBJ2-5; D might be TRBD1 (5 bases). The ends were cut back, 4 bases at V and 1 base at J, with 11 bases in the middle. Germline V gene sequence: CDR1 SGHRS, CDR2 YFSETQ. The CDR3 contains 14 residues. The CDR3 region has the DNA TGCGCCAGCAGCCAAGCAGGGATCCAAGAGACCCAGTACTTC. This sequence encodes CASSQAGIQETQYF.